This TCR beta chain was sequenced in a study of PD-L1 blockade in urothelial cancer. Study details: Male patients with bladder-origin urothelial cancer numbered about nine tenths of the roughly 29. From 0 to 3 prior chemotherapy regimens had been given to the patients. Median blood clonality was roughly 0.074, with tens of thousands of unique TCRs.

Trimming took off 2 bases at V and 0 bases at J, with 8 bases between the two ends. This CDR3 comprises 15 residues. Looked up from germline, CDR1 is SNHLY and CDR2 is FYNNEI. Each patient's cancer was a locally advanced or metastatic urothelial carcinoma. Sequencing used immunoSEQ multiplex PCR; TCRdb keeps in-frame clones, though not all of them. The sample holds 40,000 to 45,000 clones, 82% seen once. Sequencing used PBMCs, obtained around atezolizumab (anti-PD-L1) treatment. V is TRBV2 and J is TRBJ2-1; perhaps TRBD2 as D (7 bases). The sequence derives from a man aged 70-80 years with urothelial cancer. The CDR3 nucleotides read TGTGCCAGCAGTGAACGGGGGGCCTCCTACAATGAGCAGTTCTTC. The encoded protein is CASSERGASYNEQFF. Complete variable domain (other parts from reference TRBV2 and TRBJ2-1): EPEVTQTPSHQVTQMGQEVILRCVPISNHLYFYWYRQILGQKVEFLVSFYNNEISEKSEIFDDQFSVERPDGSNFTLKIRSTKLEDSAMYFCASSERGASYNEQFFGPGTRLTVL.